Following are 9 T cell receptor beta chains from one sample sequenced in a study of CD8+ T cells in alopecia areata. Extraction and reverse transcription of RNA yielded cDNA as the sequencing template. This table comes from immunoSEQ multiplex PCR, and its TCRdb copy is limited to in-frame clones, with some not included. Here the sample spans 200,000 to 250,000 clones, roughly 50% being singletons. Sequenced: CD8+ T cells sorted from blood. The receptors derive from a human donor in good health.

The table lists this clone with a few counts. The chain is built from TRBV10-3 and TRBJ1-5; D gene uncertain. Trimming shortened V by 7 bases and J by 0 bases, and 7 bases separated the two germline ends. This CDR3 is 13 amino acids long. Germline V gene sequence: CDR1 ENHRY, CDR2 SYGVKD. CDR3 nucleotide sequence: TGTGCCATCAAGAAAGATAGCAATCAGCCCCAGCATTTT. Translating gives CAIKKDSNQPQHF.

Note on this clone: The same CDR3 can be traced to other DNA sequences in this sample. This chain uses TRBV5-6 with TRBJ1-1; the D is unclear. Per the germline V gene, CDR1 is SGHDT and CDR2 is YYEEEE. V lost 2 bases and J lost 4, with 6 bases in between. The length of the CDR3 is 12 residues. The CDR3 sequence is CASSLGRTEAFF. Written as DNA, the CDR3 is TGTGCCAGCAGCTTAGGTCGCACTGAAGCTTTCTTT.

This clone was found a few times. The chain carries TRBV25-1 and TRBJ2-3, with 10 bases fitting TRBD2. The CDR3 spans 17 residues. Trimming removed 4 bases from V and 0 bases from J; junction bases left unmatched: 7. Germline lookup yields CDR1 MGHDK and CDR2 SYGVNS. This chain's CDR3 is CASSARTSGGSTDTQYF. The CDR3 DNA reads as TGTGCCAGCAGTGCTCGGACTAGCGGCGGCAGCACAGATACGCAGTATTTT. The full variable domain, its missing parts supplied by reference TRBV25-1 and TRBJ2-3, is EADIYQTPRYLVIGTGKKITLECSQTMGHDKMYWYQQDPGMELHLIHYSYGVNSTEKGDLSSESTVSRIRTEHFPLTLESARPSHTSQYLCASSARTSGGSTDTQYFGPGTRLTVL.

The J gene is TRBJ1-6, the V gene TRBV27, with D unresolved. Trimming cost V 3 bases and J 15 bases, with 18 bases left between them. Germline-derived CDR1 and CDR2 are MNHEY and SMNVEV (reference sequence). This CDR3 comprises 14 residues. The CDR3 sequence: CASSFSGPVPLLHF. The CDR3 nucleotides are TGTGCCAGCAGTTTTAGTGGGCCCGTGCCTCTCCTCCACTTT.

The chain links TRBV6-5 to TRBJ2-2; D is undetermined. Trimming shortened V by 4 bases and J by 3 bases, and 6 bases separated the two germline ends. The CDR3 is 13 amino acids. The germline CDR1 and CDR2 sequences are MNHEY and SVGAGI. The CDR3 sequence is CASSFLDTGELFF. The DNA for the CDR3 is TGTGCCAGCAGTTTCCTTGACACCGGGGAGCTGTTTTTT.

This chain links TRBV27 with TRBJ2-1, with 8 bases that match TRBD1. CDR1 MNHEY and CDR2 SMNVEV come from the germline V gene (reference sequence). The CDR3 covers 15 residues. J was trimmed by 1 base and V by 3 bases; bases with no gene match: 2. CDR3 DNA: TGTGCCAGCAGTTTCGGGACAGGTTCCTACAATGAGCAGTTCTTC. Its translation is CASSFGTGSYNEQFF.

The chain uses TRBV2 and TRBJ1-1, with D perhaps TRBD1 (6 bases). Germline lookup yields CDR1 SNHLY and CDR2 FYNNEI. The CDR3 is 14 residues long. The V end lost 3 bases, the J end lost 1 base, and 9 bases lay between the germline ends. CDR3 sequence reads: CASSEDSENTEAFF. The CDR3 coding sequence is TGTGCCAGCAGTGAGGACAGCGAGAACACTGAAGCTTTCTTT.

V and J are TRBV2 and TRBJ2-1; D remains ambiguous. Germline loops: CDR1 SNHLY, CDR2 FYNNEI. There are 17 residues in the CDR3. Deletions cut 5 bases from V and 10 bases from J, with 27 bases between. This CDR3 is CASSPLRRATEGKEQFF. Written as DNA, the CDR3 is TGTGCCAGCAGTCCCCTAAGACGGGCGACGGAAGGGAAGGAGCAGTTCTTC.

The chain links TRBV5-5 to TRBJ1-1; a weak D match, TRBD1 (5 bases). The ends were cut back, 0 bases at V and 10 bases at J, with 10 bases in the middle. Germline V CDR1 and CDR2: SGHKS, YYEKEE (reference sequence). This CDR3 has 12 residues. CDR3 DNA: TGTGCCAGCAGCTTGGGCAGGGAAGGAGCTTTCTTT. Its translation: CASSLGREGAFF.